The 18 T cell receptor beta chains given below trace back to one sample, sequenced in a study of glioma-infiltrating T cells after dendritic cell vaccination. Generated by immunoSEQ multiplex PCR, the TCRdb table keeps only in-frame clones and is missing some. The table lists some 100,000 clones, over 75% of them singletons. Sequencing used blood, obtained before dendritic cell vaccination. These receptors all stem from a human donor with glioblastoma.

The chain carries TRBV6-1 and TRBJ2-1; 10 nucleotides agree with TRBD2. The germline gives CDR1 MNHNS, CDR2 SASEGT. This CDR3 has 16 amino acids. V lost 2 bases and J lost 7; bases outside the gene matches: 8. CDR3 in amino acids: CASSERSSGGYNEQFF. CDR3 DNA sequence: TGTGCCAGCAGTGAAAGGTCTAGCGGGGGTTATAATGAGCAGTTCTTC.

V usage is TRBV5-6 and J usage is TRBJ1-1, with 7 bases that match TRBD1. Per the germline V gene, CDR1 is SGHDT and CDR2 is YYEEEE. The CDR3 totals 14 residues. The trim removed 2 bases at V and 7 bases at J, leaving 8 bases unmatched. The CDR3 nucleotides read TGTGCCAGCAGCTTTGGGATCCGGGACAGTGAAGCTTTCTTT. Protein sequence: CASSFGIRDSEAFF.

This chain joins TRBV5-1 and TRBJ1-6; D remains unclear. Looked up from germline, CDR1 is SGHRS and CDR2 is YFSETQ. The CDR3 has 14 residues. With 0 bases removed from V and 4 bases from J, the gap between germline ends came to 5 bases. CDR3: CASSLGHYNSPLHF. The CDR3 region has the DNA TGCGCCAGCAGCTTGGGACATTATAATTCACCCCTCCACTTT.

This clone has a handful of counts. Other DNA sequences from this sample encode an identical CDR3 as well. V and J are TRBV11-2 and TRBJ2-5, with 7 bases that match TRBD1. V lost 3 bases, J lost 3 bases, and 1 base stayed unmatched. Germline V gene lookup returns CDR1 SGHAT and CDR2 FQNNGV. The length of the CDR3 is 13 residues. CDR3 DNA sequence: TGTGCCAGCAGCTTCACAGGGGAAGAGACCCAGTACTTC. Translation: CASSFTGEETQYF.

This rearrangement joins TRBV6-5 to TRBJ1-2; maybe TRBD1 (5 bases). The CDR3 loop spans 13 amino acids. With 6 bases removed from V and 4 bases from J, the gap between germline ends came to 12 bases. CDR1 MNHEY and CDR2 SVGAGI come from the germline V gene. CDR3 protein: CASSEGGGYGYTF. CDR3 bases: TGTGCCAGCAGCGAGGGCGGGGGCTATGGCTACACCTTC.

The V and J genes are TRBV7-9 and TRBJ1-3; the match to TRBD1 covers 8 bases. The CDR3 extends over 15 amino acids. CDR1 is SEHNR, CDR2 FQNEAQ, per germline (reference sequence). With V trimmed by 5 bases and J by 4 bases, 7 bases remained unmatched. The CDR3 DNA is TGTGCCAGCAGCCAACCGGACAGGGCCGGAAACACCATATATTTT. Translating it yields CASSQPDRAGNTIYF.

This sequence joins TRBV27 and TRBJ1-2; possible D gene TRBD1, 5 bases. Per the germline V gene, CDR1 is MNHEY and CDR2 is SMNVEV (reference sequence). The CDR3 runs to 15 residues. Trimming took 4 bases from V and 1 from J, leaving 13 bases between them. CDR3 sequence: CASSSSWGVNYGYTF. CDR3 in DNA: TGTGCCAGCAGTTCCTCCTGGGGGGTTAACTATGGCTACACCTTC.

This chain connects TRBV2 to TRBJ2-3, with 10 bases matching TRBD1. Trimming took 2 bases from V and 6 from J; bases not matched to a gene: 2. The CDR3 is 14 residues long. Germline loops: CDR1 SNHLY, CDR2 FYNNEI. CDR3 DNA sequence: TGTGCCAGCAGTGAAAGACAGGGGGCGGATACGCAGTATTTT. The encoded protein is CASSERQGADTQYF.

CDR3 coding DNA: TGTGCCAGCAGCAAAGATGGTGTGCTGAGCTCCTACGAGCAGTACTTC. It translates to CASSKDGVLSSYEQYF. The rearrangement joins TRBV21-1 to TRBJ2-7; whether TRBD2, the table's D call, matches the DNA was not checked. TRBV21-1 is annotated as a pseudogene. The CDR3 consists of 16 residues.

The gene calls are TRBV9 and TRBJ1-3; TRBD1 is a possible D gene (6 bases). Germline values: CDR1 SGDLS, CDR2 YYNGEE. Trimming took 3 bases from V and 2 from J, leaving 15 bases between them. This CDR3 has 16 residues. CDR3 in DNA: TGTGCCAGCAGCGGGCGGGGGGGCACGGCTGGAAACACCATATATTTT. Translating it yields CASSGRGGTAGNTIYF.

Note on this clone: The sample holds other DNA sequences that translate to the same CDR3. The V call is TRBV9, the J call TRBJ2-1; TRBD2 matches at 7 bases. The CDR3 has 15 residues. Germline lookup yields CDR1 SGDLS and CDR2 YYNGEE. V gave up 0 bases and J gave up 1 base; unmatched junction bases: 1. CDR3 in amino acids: CASSVAGGSYNEQFF. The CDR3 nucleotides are TGTGCCAGCAGCGTAGCGGGGGGATCCTACAATGAGCAGTTCTTC.

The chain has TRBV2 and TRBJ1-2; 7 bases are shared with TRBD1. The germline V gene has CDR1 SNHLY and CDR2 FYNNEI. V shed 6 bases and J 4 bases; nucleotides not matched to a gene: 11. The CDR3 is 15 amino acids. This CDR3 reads CASSIVAGGPYGYTF. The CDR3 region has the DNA TGTGCCAGCAGCATCGTGGCAGGGGGGCCCTATGGCTACACCTTC.

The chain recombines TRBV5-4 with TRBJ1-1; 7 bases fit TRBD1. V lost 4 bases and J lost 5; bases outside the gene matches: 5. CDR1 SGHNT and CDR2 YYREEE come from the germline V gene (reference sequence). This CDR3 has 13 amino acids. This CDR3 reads CASSERQGTEAFF. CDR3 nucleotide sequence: TGTGCCAGCAGCGAAAGACAGGGTACTGAAGCTTTCTTT.

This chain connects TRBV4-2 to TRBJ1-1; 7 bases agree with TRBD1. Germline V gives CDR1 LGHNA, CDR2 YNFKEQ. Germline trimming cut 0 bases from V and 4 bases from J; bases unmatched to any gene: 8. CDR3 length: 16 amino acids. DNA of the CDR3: TGTGCCAGCAGCCAAGATCCCCAGGGGGTGAGCACTGAAGCTTTCTTT. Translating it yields CASSQDPQGVSTEAFF.

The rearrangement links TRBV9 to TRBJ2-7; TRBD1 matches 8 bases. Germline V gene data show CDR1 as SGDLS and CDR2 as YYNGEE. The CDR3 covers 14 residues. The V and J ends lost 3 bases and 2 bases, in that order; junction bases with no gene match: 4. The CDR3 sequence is CASSGTGRPYEQYF. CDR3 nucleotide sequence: TGTGCCAGCAGCGGGACAGGGAGGCCCTACGAGCAGTACTTC.

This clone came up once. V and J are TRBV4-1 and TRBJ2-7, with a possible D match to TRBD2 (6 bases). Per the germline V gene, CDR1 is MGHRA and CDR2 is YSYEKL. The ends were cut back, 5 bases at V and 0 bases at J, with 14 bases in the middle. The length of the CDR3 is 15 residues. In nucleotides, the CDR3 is TGCGCCAGCAGCGTTATGACTAGTATCTCCTACGAGCAGTACTTC. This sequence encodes CASSVMTSISYEQYF.

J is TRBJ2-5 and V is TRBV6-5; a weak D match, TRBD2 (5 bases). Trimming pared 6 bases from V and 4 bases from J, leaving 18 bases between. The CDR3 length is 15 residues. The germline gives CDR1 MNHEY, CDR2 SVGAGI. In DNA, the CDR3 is TGTGCCAGCAGCCCGGGGTTAATTGGTCTAGAGACCCAGTACTTC. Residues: CASSPGLIGLETQYF.

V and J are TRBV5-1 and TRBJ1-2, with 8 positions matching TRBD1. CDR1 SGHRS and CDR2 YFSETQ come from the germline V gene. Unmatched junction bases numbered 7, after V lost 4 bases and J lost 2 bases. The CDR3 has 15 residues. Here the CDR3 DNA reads TGCGCCAGCAGCCCCACGACAGGGGCGAACTATGGCTACACCTTC. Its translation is CASSPTTGANYGYTF.